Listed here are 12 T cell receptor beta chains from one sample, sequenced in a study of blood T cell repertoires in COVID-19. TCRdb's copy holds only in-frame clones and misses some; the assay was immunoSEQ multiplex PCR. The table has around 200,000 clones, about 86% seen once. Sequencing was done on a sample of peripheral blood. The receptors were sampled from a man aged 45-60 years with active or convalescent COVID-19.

CDR3 in DNA: TGTGCCAGCAGTGAATCCCAGCGGGGAAACAATGAGCAGTTCTTC. Its protein is CASSESQRGNNEQFF. The chain joins TRBV25-1 to TRBJ2-1; TRBD2 matches at 7 bases. With V trimmed by 1 base and J by 5 bases, 5 bases remained unmatched. Germline-derived CDR1 and CDR2 are MGHDK and SYGVNS. The CDR3 extends over 15 amino acids.

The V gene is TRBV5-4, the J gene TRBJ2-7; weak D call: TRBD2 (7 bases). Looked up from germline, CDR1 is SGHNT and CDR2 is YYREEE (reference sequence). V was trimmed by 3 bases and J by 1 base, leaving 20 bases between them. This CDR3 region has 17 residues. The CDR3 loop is CASSSQWGGAGSYEQYF. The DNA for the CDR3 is TGTGCCAGCAGCTCCCAATGGGGGGGGGCCGGGTCCTACGAGCAGTACTTC.

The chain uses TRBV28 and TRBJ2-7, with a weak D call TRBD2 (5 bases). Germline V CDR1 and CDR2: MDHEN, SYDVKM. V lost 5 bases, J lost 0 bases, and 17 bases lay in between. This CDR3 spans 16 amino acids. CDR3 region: CASSDPGGGLSYEQYF. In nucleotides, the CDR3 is TGTGCCAGCAGTGACCCTGGCGGCGGGCTCTCCTACGAGCAGTACTTC.

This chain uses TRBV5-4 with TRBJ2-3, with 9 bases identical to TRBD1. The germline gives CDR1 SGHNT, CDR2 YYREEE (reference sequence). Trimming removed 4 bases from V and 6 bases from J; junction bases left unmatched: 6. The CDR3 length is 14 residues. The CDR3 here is CASSPGQGSDTQYF. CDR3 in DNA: TGTGCCAGCAGCCCTGGACAGGGGTCGGATACGCAGTATTTT.

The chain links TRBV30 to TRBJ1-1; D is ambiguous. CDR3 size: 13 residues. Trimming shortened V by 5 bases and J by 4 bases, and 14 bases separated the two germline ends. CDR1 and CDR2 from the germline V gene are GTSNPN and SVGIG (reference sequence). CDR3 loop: CAWCYIRGTEAFF. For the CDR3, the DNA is TGTGCCTGGTGCTACATCCGCGGCACTGAAGCTTTCTTT. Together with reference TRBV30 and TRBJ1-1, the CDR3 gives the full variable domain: SQTIHQWPATLVQPVGSPLSLECTVEGTSNPNLYWYRQAAGRGLQLLFYSVGIGQISSEVPQNLSASRPQDRQFILSSKKLLLSDSGFYLCAWCYIRGTEAFFGQGTRLTVV.

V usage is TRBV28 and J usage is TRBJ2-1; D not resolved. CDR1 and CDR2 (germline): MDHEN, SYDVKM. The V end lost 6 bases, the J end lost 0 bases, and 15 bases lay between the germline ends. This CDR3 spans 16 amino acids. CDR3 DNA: TGTGCCAGCAGCCCCCACTCCGTGAACTCCTACAATGAGCAGTTCTTC. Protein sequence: CASSPHSVNSYNEQFF. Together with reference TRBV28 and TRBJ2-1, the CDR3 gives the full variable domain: DVKVTQSSRYLVKRTGEKVFLECVQDMDHENMFWYRQDPGLGLRLIYFSYDVKMKEKGDIPEGYSVSREKKERFSLILESASTNQTSMYLCASSPHSVNSYNEQFFGPGTRLTVL.

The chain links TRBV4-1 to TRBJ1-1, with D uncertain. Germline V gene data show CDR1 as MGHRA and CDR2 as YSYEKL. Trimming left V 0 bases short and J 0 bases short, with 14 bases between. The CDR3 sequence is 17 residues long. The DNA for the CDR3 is TGCGCCAGCAGCCAAGACGAAAGAAGAGCTATGAACACTGAAGCTTTCTTT. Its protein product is CASSQDERRAMNTEAFF.

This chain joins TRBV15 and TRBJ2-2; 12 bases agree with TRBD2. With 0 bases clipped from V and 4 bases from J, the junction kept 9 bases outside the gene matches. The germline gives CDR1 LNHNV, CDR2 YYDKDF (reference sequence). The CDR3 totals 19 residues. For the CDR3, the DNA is TGTGCCACCAGCAGAGATTGGCTAGCGGGAGGGCCCGGCACCGGGGAGCTGTTTTTT. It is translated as CATSRDWLAGGPGTGELFF.

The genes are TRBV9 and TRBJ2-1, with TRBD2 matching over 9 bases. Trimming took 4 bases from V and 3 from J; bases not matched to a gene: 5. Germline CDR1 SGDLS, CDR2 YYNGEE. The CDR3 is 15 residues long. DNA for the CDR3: TGTGCCAGCAGCACAGGACTAGCGTTCTACAATGAGCAGTTCTTC. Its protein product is CASSTGLAFYNEQFF.

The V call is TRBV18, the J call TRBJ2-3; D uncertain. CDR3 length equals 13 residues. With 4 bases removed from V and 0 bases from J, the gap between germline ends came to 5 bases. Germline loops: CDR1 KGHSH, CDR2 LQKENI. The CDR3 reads CASSRGSTDTQYF. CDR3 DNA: TGTGCCAGCTCACGAGGCAGCACAGATACGCAGTATTTT. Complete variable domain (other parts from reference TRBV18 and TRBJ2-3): NAGVMQNPRHLVRRRGQEARLRCSPMKGHSHVYWYRQLPEEGLKFMVYLQKENIIDESGMPKERFSAEFPKEGPSILRIQQVVRGDSAAYFCASSRGSTDTQYFGPGTRLTVL.

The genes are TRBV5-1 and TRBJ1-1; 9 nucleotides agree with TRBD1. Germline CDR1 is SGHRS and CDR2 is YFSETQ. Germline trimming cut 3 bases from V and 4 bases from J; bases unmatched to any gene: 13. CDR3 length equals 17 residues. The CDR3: CASSSPTLLTGGTEAFF. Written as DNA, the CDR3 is TGCGCCAGCAGCTCCCCGACGCTCTTGACAGGGGGCACTGAAGCTTTCTTT.

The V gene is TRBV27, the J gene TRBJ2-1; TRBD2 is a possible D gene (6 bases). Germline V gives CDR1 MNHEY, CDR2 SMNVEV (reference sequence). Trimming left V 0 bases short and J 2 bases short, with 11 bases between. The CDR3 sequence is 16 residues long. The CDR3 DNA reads TGTGCCAGCAGTTTATCTCGCGGGGCGGCCTACAATGAGCAGTTCTTC. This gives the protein CASSLSRGAAYNEQFF.